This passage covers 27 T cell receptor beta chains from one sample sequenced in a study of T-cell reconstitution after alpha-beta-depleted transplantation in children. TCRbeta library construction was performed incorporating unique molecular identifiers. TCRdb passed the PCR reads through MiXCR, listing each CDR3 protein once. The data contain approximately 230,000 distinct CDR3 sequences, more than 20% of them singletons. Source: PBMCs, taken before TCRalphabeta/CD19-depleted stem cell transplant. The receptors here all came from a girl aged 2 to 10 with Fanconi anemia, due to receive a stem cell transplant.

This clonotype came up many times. CDR3 region: CSARSGSGQETQYF. CDR3 DNA: TGCAGTGCTAGATCTGGAAGCGGGCAAGAGACCCAGTACTTC. The gene calls are TRBV20-1 and TRBJ2-5; D possibly corresponds to TRBD2 (6 bases). Trimming pared 2 bases from V and 2 bases from J, leaving 12 bases between. Germline V gene data show CDR1 as DFQATT and CDR2 as SNEGSKA (reference sequence). The CDR3 sequence is 14 residues long.

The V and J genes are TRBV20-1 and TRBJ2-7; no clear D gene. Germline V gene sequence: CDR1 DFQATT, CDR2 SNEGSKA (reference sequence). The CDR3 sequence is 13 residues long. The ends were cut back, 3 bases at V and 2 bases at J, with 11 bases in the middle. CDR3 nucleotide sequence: TGCAGTGCTAGGCCACCGGGTACCTACGAGCAGTACTTC. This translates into CSARPPGTYEQYF.

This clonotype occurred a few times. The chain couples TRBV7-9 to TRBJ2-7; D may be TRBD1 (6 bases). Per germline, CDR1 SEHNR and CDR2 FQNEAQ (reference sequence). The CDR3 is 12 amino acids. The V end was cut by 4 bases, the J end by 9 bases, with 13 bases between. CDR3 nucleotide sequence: TGTGCCAGCAGCTCGGACAGCTCAGGGCAGTACTTC. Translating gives CASSSDSSGQYF.

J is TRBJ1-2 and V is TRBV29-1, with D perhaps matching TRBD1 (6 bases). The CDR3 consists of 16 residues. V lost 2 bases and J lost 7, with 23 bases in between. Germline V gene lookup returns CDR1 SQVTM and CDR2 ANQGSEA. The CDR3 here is CSVESPTTQGTCGYTF. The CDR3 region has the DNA TGCAGCGTTGAATCTCCAACGACACAGGGAACGTGTGGCTACACCTTC.

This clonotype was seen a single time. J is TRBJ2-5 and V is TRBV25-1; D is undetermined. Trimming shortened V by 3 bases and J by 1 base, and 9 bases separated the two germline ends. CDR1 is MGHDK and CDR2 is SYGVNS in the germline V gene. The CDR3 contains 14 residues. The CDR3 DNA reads TGTGCCAGCAGTGACGGACCTATCCAAGAGACCCAGTACTTC. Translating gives CASSDGPIQETQYF.

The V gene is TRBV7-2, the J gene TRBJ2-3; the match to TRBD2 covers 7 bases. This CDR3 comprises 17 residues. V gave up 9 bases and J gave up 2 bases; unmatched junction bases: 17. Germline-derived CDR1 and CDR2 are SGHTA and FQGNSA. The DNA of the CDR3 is TGTGCCAGTCAGCGTAACCCCACGCGGGAGTTCACAGATACGCAGTATTTT. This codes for CASQRNPTREFTDTQYF.

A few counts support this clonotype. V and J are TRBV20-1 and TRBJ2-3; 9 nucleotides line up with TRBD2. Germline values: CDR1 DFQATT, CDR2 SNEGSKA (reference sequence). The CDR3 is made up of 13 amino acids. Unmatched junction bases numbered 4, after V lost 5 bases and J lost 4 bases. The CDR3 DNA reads TGCAGTGCTTTAGCGGGAGTGGCAGATACGCAGTATTTT. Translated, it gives CSALAGVADTQYF.

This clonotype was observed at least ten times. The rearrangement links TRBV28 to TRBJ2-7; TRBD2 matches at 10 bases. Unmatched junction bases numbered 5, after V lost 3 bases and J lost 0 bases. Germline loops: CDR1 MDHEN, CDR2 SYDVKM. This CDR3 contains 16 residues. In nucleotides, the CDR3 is TGTGCCAGCAGTTTGGGGGGACTAGCGAACTCCTACGAGCAGTACTTC. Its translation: CASSLGGLANSYEQYF. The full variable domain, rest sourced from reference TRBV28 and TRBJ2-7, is DVKVTQSSRYLVKRTGEKVFLECVQDMDHENMFWYRQDPGLGLRLIYFSYDVKMKEKGDIPEGYSVSREKKERFSLILESASTNQTSMYLCASSLGGLANSYEQYFGPGTRLTVT.

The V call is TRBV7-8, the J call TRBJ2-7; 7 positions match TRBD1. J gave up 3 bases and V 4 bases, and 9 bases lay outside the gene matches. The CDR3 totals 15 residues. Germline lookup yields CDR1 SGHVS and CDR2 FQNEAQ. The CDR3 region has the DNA TGTGCCAGCAGCTCTTACAGGGGCTCCCTCTACGAGCAGTACTTC. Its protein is CASSSYRGSLYEQYF.

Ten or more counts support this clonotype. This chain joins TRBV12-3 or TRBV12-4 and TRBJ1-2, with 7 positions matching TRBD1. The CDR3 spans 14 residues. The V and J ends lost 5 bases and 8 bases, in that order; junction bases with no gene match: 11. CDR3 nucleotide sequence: TGTGCCAGCAGTCTGACAGGGAGAGGGGTAGGCTACACCTTC. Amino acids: CASSLTGRGVGYTF.

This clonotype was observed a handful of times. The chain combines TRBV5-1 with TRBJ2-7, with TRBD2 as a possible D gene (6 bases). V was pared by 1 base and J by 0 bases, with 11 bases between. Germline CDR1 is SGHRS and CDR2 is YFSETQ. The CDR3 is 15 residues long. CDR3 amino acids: CASSLLAVGSYEQYF. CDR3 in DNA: TGCGCCAGCAGCTTGTTAGCGGTCGGCTCCTACGAGCAGTACTTC.

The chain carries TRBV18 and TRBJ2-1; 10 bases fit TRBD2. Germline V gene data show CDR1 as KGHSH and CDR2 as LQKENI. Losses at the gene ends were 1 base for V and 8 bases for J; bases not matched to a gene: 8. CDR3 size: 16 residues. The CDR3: CASSPRRLAGVDEQFF. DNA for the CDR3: TGTGCCAGCTCACCACGGCGCCTAGCGGGAGTAGATGAGCAGTTCTTC.

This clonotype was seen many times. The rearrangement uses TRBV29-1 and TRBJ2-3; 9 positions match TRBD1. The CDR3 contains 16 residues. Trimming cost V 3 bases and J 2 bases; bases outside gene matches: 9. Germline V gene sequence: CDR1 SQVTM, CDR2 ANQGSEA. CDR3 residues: CSVDGVGDRVTDTQYF. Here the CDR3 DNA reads TGCAGCGTTGATGGTGTGGGGGACAGGGTCACAGATACGCAGTATTTT.

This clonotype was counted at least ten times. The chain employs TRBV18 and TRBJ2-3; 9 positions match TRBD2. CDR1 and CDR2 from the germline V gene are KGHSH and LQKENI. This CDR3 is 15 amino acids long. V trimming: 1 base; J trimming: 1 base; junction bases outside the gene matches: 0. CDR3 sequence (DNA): TGTGCCAGCTCACCACTAGCGGGAGGCACAGATACGCAGTATTTT. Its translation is CASSPLAGGTDTQYF.

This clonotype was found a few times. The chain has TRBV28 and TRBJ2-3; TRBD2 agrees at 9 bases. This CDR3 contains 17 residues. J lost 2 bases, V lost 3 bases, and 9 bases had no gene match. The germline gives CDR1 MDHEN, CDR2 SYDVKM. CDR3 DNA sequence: TGTGCCAGCAGTTTCTCCGAAAGCGGGAGGTCCACAGATACGCAGTATTTT. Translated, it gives CASSFSESGRSTDTQYF.

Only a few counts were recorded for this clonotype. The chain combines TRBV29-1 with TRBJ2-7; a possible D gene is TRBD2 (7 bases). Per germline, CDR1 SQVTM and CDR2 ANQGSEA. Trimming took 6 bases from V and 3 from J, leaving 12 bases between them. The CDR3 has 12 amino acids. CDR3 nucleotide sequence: TGCAGCGTGGGAGGGGACAACTACGAGCAGTACTTC. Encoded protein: CSVGGDNYEQYF.

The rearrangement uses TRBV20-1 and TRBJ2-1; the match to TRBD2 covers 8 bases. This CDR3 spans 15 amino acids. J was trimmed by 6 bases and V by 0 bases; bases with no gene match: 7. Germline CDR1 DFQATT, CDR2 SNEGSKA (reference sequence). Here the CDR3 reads CSARDPGLAGNEQFF. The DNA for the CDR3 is TGCAGTGCTAGAGATCCTGGACTAGCAGGCAATGAGCAGTTCTTC.

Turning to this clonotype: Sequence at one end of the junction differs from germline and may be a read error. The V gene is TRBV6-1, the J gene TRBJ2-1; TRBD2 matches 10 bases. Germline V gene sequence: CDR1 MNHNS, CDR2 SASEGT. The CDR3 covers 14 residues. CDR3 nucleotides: TGTGCCAGCAGAGAAGCAGCGGGAGGGTTTGAGCAGTTCTTC. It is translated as CASREAAGGFEQFF.

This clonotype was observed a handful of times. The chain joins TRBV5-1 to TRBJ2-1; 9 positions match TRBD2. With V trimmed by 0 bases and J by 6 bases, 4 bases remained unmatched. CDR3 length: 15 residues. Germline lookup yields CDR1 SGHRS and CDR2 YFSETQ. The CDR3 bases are TGCGCCAGCAGCTTGGGTACTAGCGGGTCCAATGAGCAGTTCTTC. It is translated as CASSLGTSGSNEQFF.

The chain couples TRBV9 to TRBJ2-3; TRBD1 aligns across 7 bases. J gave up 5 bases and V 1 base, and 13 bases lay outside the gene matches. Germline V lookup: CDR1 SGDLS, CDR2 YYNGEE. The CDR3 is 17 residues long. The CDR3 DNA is TGTGCCAGCAGCGTAAATCGACAGGGTGGATCGGGAGATACGCAGTATTTT. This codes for CASSVNRQGGSGDTQYF.

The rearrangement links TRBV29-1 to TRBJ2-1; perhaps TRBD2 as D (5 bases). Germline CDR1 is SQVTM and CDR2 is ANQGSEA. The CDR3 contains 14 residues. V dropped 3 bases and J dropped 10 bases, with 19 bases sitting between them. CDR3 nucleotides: TGCAGCGTTGACGGGCGGGCCCCCGAAACGGAGCAGTTCTTC. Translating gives CSVDGRAPETEQFF.

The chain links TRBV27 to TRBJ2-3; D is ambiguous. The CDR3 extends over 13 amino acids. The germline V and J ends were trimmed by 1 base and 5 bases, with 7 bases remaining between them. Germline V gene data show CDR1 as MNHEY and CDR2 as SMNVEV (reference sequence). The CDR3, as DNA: TGTGCCAGCAGTTTATTCCCGGAAGATACGCAGTATTTT. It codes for CASSLFPEDTQYF.

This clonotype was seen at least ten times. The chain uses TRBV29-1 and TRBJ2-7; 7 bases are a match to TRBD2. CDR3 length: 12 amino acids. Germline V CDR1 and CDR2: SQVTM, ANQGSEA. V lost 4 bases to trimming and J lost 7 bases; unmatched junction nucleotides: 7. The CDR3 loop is CSVGRTSGEQYF. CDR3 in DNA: TGCAGCGTTGGCCGGACTAGTGGGGAGCAGTACTTC.

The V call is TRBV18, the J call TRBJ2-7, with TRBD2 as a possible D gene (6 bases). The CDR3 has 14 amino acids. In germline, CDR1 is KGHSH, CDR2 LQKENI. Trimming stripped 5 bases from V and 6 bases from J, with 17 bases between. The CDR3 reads CASSDVGGTGEQYF. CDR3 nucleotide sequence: TGTGCCAGCTCAGACGTCGGGGGAACGGGCGAGCAGTACTTC.

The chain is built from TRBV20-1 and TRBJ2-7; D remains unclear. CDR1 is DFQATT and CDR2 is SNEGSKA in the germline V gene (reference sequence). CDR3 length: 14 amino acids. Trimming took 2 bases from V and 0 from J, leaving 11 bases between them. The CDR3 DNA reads TGCAGTGCTAGATTTCTCGACATCTCCTACGAGCAGTACTTC. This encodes CSARFLDISYEQYF.

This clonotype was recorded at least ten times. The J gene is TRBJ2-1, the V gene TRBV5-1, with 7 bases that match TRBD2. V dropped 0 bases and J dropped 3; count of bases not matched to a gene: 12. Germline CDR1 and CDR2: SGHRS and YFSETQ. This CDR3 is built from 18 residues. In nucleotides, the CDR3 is TGCGCCAGCAGCTTGGGGACTAGTCATTTGCTTTACTACAATGAGCAGTTCTTC. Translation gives CASSLGTSHLLYYNEQFF.

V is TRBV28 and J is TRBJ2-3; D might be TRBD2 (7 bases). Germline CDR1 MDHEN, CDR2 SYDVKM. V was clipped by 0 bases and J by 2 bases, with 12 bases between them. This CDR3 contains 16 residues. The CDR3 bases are TGTGCCAGCAGTTTATGGGGCGGGGGCCCCACAGATACGCAGTATTTT. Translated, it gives CASSLWGGGPTDTQYF. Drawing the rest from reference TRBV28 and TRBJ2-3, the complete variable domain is DVKVTQSSRYLVKRTGEKVFLECVQDMDHENMFWYRQDPGLGLRLIYFSYDVKMKEKGDIPEGYSVSREKKERFSLILESASTNQTSMYLCASSLWGGGPTDTQYFGPGTRLTVL.